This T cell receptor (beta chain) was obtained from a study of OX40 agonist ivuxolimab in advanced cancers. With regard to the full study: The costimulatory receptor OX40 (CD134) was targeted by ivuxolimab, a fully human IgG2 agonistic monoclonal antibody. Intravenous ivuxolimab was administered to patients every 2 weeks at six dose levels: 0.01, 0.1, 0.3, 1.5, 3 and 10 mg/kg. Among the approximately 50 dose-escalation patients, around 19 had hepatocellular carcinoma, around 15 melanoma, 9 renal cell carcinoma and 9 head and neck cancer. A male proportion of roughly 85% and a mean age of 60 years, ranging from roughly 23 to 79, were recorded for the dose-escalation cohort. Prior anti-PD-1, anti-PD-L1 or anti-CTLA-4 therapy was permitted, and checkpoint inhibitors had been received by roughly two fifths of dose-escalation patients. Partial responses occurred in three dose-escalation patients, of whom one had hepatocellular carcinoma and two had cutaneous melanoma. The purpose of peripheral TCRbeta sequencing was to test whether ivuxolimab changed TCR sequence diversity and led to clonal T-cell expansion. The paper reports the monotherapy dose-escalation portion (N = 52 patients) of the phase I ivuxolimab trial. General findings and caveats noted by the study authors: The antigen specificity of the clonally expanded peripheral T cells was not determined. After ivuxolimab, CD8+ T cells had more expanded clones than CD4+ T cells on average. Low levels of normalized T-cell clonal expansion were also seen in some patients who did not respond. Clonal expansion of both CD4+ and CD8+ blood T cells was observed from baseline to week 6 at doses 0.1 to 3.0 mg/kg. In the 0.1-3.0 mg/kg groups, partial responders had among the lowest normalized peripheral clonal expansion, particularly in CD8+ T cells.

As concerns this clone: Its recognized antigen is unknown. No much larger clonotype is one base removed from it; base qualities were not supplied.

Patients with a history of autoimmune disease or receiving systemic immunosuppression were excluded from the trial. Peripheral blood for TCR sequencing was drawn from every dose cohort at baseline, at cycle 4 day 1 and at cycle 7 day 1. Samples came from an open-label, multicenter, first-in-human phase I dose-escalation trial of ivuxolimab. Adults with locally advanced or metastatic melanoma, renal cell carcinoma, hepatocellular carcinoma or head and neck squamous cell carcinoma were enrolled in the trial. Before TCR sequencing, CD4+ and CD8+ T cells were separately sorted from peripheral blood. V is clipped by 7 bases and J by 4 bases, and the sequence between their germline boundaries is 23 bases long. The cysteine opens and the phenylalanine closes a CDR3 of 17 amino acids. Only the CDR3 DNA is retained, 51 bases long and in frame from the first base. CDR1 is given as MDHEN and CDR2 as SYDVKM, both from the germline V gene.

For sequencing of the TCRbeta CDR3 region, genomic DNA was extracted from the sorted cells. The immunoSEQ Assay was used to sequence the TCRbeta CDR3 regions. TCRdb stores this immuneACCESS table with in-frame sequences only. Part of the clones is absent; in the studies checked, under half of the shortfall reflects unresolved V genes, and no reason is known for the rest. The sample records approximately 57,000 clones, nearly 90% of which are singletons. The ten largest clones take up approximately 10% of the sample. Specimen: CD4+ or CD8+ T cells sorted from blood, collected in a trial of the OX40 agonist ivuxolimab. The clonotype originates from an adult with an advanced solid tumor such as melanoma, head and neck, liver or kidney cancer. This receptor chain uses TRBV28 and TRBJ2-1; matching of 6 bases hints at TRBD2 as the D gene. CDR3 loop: CASTFPWWRGSYNEQFF. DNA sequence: TGTGCCAGCACCTTCCCCTGGTGGAGGGGTTCTTACAATGAGCAGTTCTTC.